This TCR beta chain stems from a study of blood T cell repertoires in COVID-19. Original methodology: Amplification with reference gene primers provided the estimates of nucleated cell counts. Method: immunoSEQ multiplex PCR; TCRdb's copy keeps in-frame clones and lacks some. From that table come the V and J calls and clone size; the DNA was used to work out D and trimming. The table has approximately 190,000 clones, roughly 80% seen once. V lost 2 bases, J lost 0 bases, and 11 bases lay in between. Germline V gene data show CDR1 as SGHTA and CDR2 as FQGNSA. This CDR3 comprises 15 residues. The clonotype was recovered from an older woman with COVID-19, enrolled during active disease. The chain couples TRBV7-2 to TRBJ2-7; D is possibly TRBD1 (6 bases). Sequencing was carried out using peripheral blood. The chain's CDR3 is CASSLFETGSYEQYF. The CDR3 DNA reads as TGTGCCAGCAGCTTATTCGAGACAGGCTCCTACGAGCAGTACTTC.